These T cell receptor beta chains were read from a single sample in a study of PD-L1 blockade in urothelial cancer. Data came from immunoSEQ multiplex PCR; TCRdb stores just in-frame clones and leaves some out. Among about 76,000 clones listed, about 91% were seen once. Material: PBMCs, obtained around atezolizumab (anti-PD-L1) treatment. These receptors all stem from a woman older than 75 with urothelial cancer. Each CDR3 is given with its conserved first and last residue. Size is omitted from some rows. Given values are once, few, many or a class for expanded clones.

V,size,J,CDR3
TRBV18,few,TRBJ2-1,CASSPRGQLSYNEQFF
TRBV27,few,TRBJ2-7,CASSSLMGREYEQYF
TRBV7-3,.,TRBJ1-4,CASSRDRGNEKLFF
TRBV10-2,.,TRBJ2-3,CASGLLGSDTQYF
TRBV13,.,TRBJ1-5,CASSLGWTANQPQHF
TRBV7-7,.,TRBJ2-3,CASSKEGTGRGTDTQYF
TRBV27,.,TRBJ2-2,CASAGSGELFF
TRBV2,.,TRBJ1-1,CASRDSENTEAFF
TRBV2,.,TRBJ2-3,CASSHTGGRGTDTQYF
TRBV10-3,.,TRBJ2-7,CAIRGTGYEQYF
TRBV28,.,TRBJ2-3,CASSSGLAGERYF
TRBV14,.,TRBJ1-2,CASSHPTGTYGYTF